The entry below describes one T cell receptor beta chain. Its specificity is not known. The sample belongs to a study of T cell responses to AZD1222 COVID-19 vaccine. Study-level findings and limits: It should be noted that donors were predominantly white British and more often female, and clonal diversity was possibly underestimated. Regions left unmutated in variants are reportedly the target of nearly half of spike-specific TCRs.

Assay: immunoSEQ multiplex PCR; the TCRdb copy retains only in-frame clones and omits some. The sample shows 120,000 to 150,000 clones, more than 75% of them seen only once. Germline-derived CDR1 and CDR2 are LGHDT and YNNKEL (reference sequence). The germline V and J ends were trimmed by 4 bases and 6 bases, with 11 bases remaining between them. CDR3 size: 13 residues. The sequencing used peripheral blood, collected 28 days after the second AZD1222 dose. The TCR comes from an adult who received the AZD1222 COVID-19 vaccine. This chain connects TRBV3-1 (or the pseudogene TRBV3-2) to TRBJ2-3; no clear D. CDR3 nucleotide sequence: TGTGCCAGCAGCCCGCCCGGCAAGGATACGCAGTATTTT. Translated: CASSPPGKDTQYF.